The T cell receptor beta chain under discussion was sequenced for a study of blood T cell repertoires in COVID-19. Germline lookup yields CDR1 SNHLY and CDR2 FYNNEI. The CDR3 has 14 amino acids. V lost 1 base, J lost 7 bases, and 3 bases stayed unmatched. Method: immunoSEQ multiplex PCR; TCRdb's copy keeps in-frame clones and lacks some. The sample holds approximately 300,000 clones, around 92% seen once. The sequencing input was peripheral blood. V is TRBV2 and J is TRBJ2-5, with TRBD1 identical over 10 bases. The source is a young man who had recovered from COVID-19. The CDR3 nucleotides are TGTGCCAGCAGTGAAGGGAGGACAGGGGGGACCCAGTACTTC. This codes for CASSEGRTGGTQYF. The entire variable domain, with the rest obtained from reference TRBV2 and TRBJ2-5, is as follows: EPEVTQTPSHQVTQMGQEVILRCVPISNHLYFYWYRQILGQKVEFLVSFYNNEISEKSEIFDDQFSVERPDGSNFTLKIRSTKLEDSAMYFCASSEGRTGGTQYFGPGTRLLVL.